This T cell receptor (beta chain) was sequenced in a study of CD8 T cells in Susac syndrome. An amount of RNA that ranged from roughly 0.5 to 1 ug was reverse transcribed with random hexamers. TCRdb itself ran the immunoSEQ multiplex PCR reads through MiXCR, one entry per CDR3 protein. The sample lists hundreds of thousands of distinct CDR3 sequences, 96% occurring once. Looked up from germline, CDR1 is SEHNR and CDR2 is FQNEAQ (reference sequence). The CDR3 contains 15 residues. The germline V and J ends were trimmed by 1 base and 5 bases, with 12 bases remaining between them. The chain recombines TRBV7-9 with TRBJ2-1; D might be TRBD1 (5 bases). The sequence came from a human donor with Susac syndrome. Sequencing was performed on CD4+ T cells from PBMCs. CDR3 bases: TGTGCCAGCAGCTTAGGGGGCGCCGGGCACAATGAGCAGTTCTTC. It yields the protein CASSLGGAGHNEQFF.